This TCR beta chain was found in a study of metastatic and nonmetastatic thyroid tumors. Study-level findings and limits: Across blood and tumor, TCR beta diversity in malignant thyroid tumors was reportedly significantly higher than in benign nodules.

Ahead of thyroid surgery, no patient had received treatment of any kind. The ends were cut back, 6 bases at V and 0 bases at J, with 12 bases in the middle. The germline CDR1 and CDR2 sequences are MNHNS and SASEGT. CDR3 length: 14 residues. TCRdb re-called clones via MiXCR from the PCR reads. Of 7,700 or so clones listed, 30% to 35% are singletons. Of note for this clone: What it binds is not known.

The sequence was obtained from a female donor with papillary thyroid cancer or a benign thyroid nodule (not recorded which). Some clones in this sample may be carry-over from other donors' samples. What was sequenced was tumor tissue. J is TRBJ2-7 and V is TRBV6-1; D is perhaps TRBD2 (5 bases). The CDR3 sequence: CASRKGSASYEQYF. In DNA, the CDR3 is TGTGCCAGCAGAAAAGGGAGCGCCTCCTACGAGCAGTACTTC.